These 25 T cell receptor beta chains originate from one sample sequenced in a study of blood T cell repertoires in COVID-19. The method was immunoSEQ multiplex PCR; TCRdb's version includes in-frame clones alone and lacks a portion of them. The sample holds roughly 70,000 clones, more than 75% seen once. The specimen sequenced was peripheral blood. The receptors derive from a human donor in a cohort sampled during active COVID-19.

This clone was detected a few times. V and J are TRBV4-2 and TRBJ2-7, with D perhaps matching TRBD2 (5 bases). There are 16 residues in the CDR3. Germline V gene data show CDR1 as LGHNA and CDR2 as YNFKEQ. Between the trimmed V and J ends, which lost 0 bases and 3 bases, there was a span of 15 bases. The DNA of the CDR3 is TGTGCCAGCAGCCAAGAGGGAGACTCAATAATCTACGAGCAGTACTTC. As protein: CASSQEGDSIIYEQYF.

The chain employs TRBV7-2 and TRBJ1-5, with 8 bases matching TRBD1. The CDR3 consists of 16 residues. The ends lost 5 bases at V and 2 bases at J; junction bases unmatched: 8. CDR1 and CDR2 (germline): SGHTA, FQGNSA. CDR3 DNA sequence: TGTGCCAGCAGCCCTCTCGGGACAGGCCGCAATCAGCCCCAGCATTTT. Residues: CASSPLGTGRNQPQHF.

This clone was found many times. The gene calls are TRBV19 and TRBJ2-1, with 9 positions matching TRBD2. This CDR3 contains 14 residues. Per germline, CDR1 LNHDA and CDR2 SQIVND (reference sequence). V lost 9 bases, J lost 7 bases, and 10 bases stayed unmatched. Here the CDR3 DNA reads TGTGCCAGCAGCACCGGGACTAGCAGGAATGAGCAGTTCTTC. Translating gives CASSTGTSRNEQFF. The whole variable domain, remainder taken from reference TRBV19 and TRBJ2-1, is DGGITQSPKYLFRKEGQNVTLSCEQNLNHDAMYWYRQDPGQGLRLIYYSQIVNDFQKGDIAEGYSVSREKKESFPLTVTSAQKNPTAFYLCASSTGTSRNEQFFGPGTRLTVL.

The rearrangement joins TRBV7-2 to TRBJ2-5; maybe TRBD2 (5 bases). V was trimmed by 2 bases and J by 0 bases, leaving 16 bases between them. This CDR3 has 17 amino acids. CDR1 is SGHTA and CDR2 is FQGNSA in the germline V gene. For the CDR3, the DNA is TGTGCCAGCAGCTTAAGTACAAGCGGACCGTACCAAGAGACCCAGTACTTC. Its translation is CASSLSTSGPYQETQYF.

This clone has only one observation. V is TRBV2 and J is TRBJ1-3; 9 bases agree with TRBD1. The germline CDR1 and CDR2 sequences are SNHLY and FYNNEI. The CDR3 spans 16 residues. Trimming took 8 bases from V and 1 from J; bases not matched to a gene: 9. The chain's CDR3 is CASCAQGQGSGNTIYF. The DNA for the CDR3 is TGTGCCAGCTGTGCTCAGGGACAGGGTTCTGGAAACACCATATATTTT.

This chain joins TRBV7-9 and TRBJ2-7, with 11 nucleotides matching TRBD1. There are 17 residues in the CDR3. Germline values: CDR1 SEHNR, CDR2 FQNEAQ (reference sequence). Trimming cost V 5 bases and J 4 bases; bases outside gene matches: 13. CDR3 region: CASSPQGWGTGGYEQYF. CDR3 DNA sequence: TGTGCCAGCAGCCCTCAGGGATGGGGGACAGGGGGATACGAGCAGTACTTC.

V and J are TRBV28 and TRBJ2-7, with a tentative D call TRBD1 (5 bases). This CDR3 contains 15 residues. The V and J ends lost 5 bases and 2 bases respectively, with 16 bases between them. Germline V gene data show CDR1 as MDHEN and CDR2 as SYDVKM. CDR3 sequence reads: CASSQKKDRAYEQYF. CDR3 coding DNA: TGTGCCAGCAGTCAGAAAAAAGACAGAGCCTACGAGCAGTACTTC.

This chain connects TRBV2 to TRBJ2-1; D remains ambiguous. The germline V gene has CDR1 SNHLY and CDR2 FYNNEI. V was pared by 4 bases and J by 10 bases, with 11 bases between. The CDR3 spans 12 residues. The DNA for the CDR3 is TGTGCCAGCAGTGCCTTGGTCCGGGAGCAGTTCTTC. This sequence encodes CASSALVREQFF.

The chain carries TRBV5-1 and TRBJ1-1; TRBD1 matches at 10 bases. The CDR3 loop spans 16 amino acids. Germline lookup yields CDR1 SGHRS and CDR2 YFSETQ. J was trimmed by 1 base and V by 4 bases; bases with no gene match: 7. CDR3 coding DNA: TGCGCCAGCAGCGCGGGACAGGGGCGAAAGAACACTGAAGCTTTCTTT. Its protein is CASSAGQGRKNTEAFF.

In its sample, this clone was seen once. V gene TRBV9 combines with J gene TRBJ2-7; possible D gene TRBD2, 5 bases. Trimming removed 3 bases at V and 7 bases at J, with 8 bases between. The CDR3 loop spans 11 amino acids. CDR1 and CDR2 (germline): SGDLS, YYNGEE. The CDR3, as DNA: TGTGCCAGCAGCGGACCGGGGGAGCAGTACTTC. This translates into CASSGPGEQYF. The entire variable domain, with the rest obtained from reference TRBV9 and TRBJ2-7, is as follows: DSGVTQTPKHLITATGQRVTLRCSPRSGDLSVYWYQQSLDQGLQFLIQYYNGEERAKGNILERFSAQQFPDLHSELNLSSLELGDSALYFCASSGPGEQYFGPGTRLTVT.

This chain links TRBV24-1 with TRBJ1-1, with D hard to call. In germline, CDR1 is KGHDR, CDR2 SFDVKD. V was cut by 4 bases and J by 6 bases, with 11 bases left in between. The CDR3 spans 13 residues. CDR3 region: CATSEGGRAEAFF. The CDR3 DNA reads as TGTGCCACCAGTGAGGGAGGGAGGGCTGAAGCTTTCTTT.

The rearrangement links TRBV28 to TRBJ1-2, with 12 nucleotides matching TRBD1. Looked up from germline, CDR1 is MDHEN and CDR2 is SYDVKM. V shed 2 bases, J shed 8 bases, and the junction held 6 bases outside the gene matches. The CDR3 has 15 residues. The CDR3 region is CASSLGGQGAAGYTF. DNA of the CDR3: TGTGCCAGCAGTTTAGGGGGACAGGGGGCCGCAGGCTACACCTTC.

The chain uses TRBV28 and TRBJ1-5; TRBD1 matches at 7 bases. The CDR3 loop spans 15 amino acids. From germline, CDR1 is MDHEN and CDR2 SYDVKM. V lost 6 bases to trimming and J lost 4 bases; unmatched junction nucleotides: 9. DNA for the CDR3: TGTGCCAGCAGCGCCGGGACAGCCGATAATCAGCCCCAGCATTTT. Amino acids: CASSAGTADNQPQHF.

This clone has more than one count but fewer than ten. This rearrangement joins TRBV7-8 to TRBJ2-5; D may be TRBD2 (6 bases). The germline V gene has CDR1 SGHVS and CDR2 FQNEAQ. The CDR3 is made up of 18 amino acids. Trimming pared 4 bases from V and 5 bases from J, leaving 26 bases between. The CDR3 DNA reads as TGTGCCAGCAGCTCCTGGGGGGTGGGGCATCTTTTGGAGGAGACCCAGTACTTC. It encodes CASSSWGVGHLLEETQYF.

The chain uses TRBV30 and TRBJ2-1; possible D gene TRBD2, 6 bases. The CDR3 has 13 residues. The V gene's germline CDR1 is GTSNPN and CDR2 SVGIG (reference sequence). Here the CDR3 DNA reads TGTGCACGGGAAGCGGAGGGGAATAATGAGCAGTTCTTC. As protein: CAREAEGNNEQFF.

The chain combines TRBV27 with TRBJ2-3; D is unclear. Germline V gene sequence: CDR1 MNHEY, CDR2 SMNVEV (reference sequence). V gave up 7 bases and J gave up 4 bases, with 15 bases separating them. The CDR3 is 14 amino acids. The CDR3 nucleotides are TGTGCCAGCACCCTCCTCCTAGGTGCAGATACGCAGTATTTT. It is translated as CASTLLLGADTQYF.

The rearrangement links TRBV10-3 to TRBJ1-5, with 9 bases aligning to TRBD1. V trimming: 0 bases; J trimming: 4 bases; junction bases outside the gene matches: 4. The CDR3 has 16 amino acids. Germline CDR1 reads ENHRY; CDR2 reads SYGVKD. CDR3 nucleotides: TGTGCCATCAGTGAGTCCGGGACAGGGATAAATCAGCCCCAGCATTTT. This sequence encodes CAISESGTGINQPQHF.

This sequence joins TRBV12-3 or TRBV12-4 and TRBJ1-1, with TRBD1 identical over 8 bases. With 5 bases clipped from V and 8 bases from J, the junction kept 7 bases outside the gene matches. There are 13 residues in the CDR3. The CDR3 sequence: CASSPYGQGEAFF. The CDR3 nucleotides are TGTGCCAGCAGTCCCTACGGACAGGGAGAAGCTTTCTTT.

This sequence joins TRBV28 and TRBJ1-4; tentative D call: TRBD1 (5 bases). V was trimmed by 6 bases and J by 6 bases, leaving 14 bases between them. Germline V gene sequence: CDR1 MDHEN, CDR2 SYDVKM. This CDR3 comprises 14 residues. For the CDR3, the DNA is TGTGCCAGCAGAGGGGTACTGGGTTATGAAAAACTGTTTTTT. It translates to CASRGVLGYEKLFF.

V usage is TRBV28 and J usage is TRBJ2-6; 9 bases match TRBD1. CDR3 length: 17 amino acids. Germline assignment: CDR1 MDHEN and CDR2 SYDVKM. After removal of 6 bases from V and 1 base from J, the junction contained 7 bases not matched to a gene. CDR3 in DNA: TGTGCCAGCAGAGGGGGACAGGGACTATCTGGGGCCAACGTCCTGACTTTC. Its protein is CASRGGQGLSGANVLTF.

On this clone itself: The sample contains more than one DNA sequence encoding this CDR3. The chain couples TRBV29-1 to TRBJ1-2; 12 bases agree with TRBD1. J gave up 8 bases and V 4 bases, and 5 bases lay outside the gene matches. The length of the CDR3 is 13 residues. Looked up from germline, CDR1 is SQVTM and CDR2 is ANQGSEA. CDR3 region: CSVVGQGAWGYTF. Written as DNA, the CDR3 is TGCAGCGTTGTGGGACAGGGGGCTTGGGGCTACACCTTC.

This clone was seen a single time. The V call is TRBV12-3 or TRBV12-4, the J call TRBJ2-5; 7 nucleotides match TRBD2. CDR3 length equals 13 residues. Trimming at V came to 6 bases and at J to 2 bases, leaving 3 bases not matched to a gene. DNA for the CDR3: TGTGCCAGCAGCCTAGCGGATCAAGAGACCCAGTACTTC. Protein: CASSLADQETQYF.

This clone was observed a handful of times. The V gene is TRBV27, the J gene TRBJ2-2, with D unresolved. V was clipped by 5 bases and J by 2 bases, with 6 bases between them. This CDR3 comprises 13 residues. Germline V lookup: CDR1 MNHEY, CDR2 SMNVEV (reference sequence). The DNA for the CDR3 is TGTGCCAGCAGTCCCCGTAACACCGGGGAGCTGTTTTTT. Amino acids: CASSPRNTGELFF.

This clone was found once. The genes are TRBV7-2 and TRBJ2-7; 9 bases map to TRBD2. The germline gives CDR1 SGHTA, CDR2 FQGNSA. V shed 3 bases and J 3 bases; nucleotides not matched to a gene: 3. The CDR3 is 14 residues long. The CDR3 DNA reads TGTGCCAGCAGCTTCAGCGGGAGGCTCTACGAGCAGTACTTC. Amino acid sequence: CASSFSGRLYEQYF.

The gene calls are TRBV4-1 and TRBJ2-5; TRBD1 matches at 9 bases. The CDR3 contains 16 residues. V gave up 0 bases and J gave up 7 bases; unmatched junction bases: 9. Germline CDR1 MGHRA, CDR2 YSYEKL. This CDR3 reads CASSQDEQGARGTQYF. In DNA, the CDR3 is TGCGCCAGCAGCCAAGACGAACAGGGGGCGCGGGGGACCCAGTACTTC.